This TCR beta chain came from a study of beta chain features in type 1 diabetes. Sorting based on CD45RO/CCR7/CD25/CD127/CD95/CD27 separated CD4+ naive, central memory, regulatory and stem cell-like memory cells. CDR3 length equals 16 residues. The V and J ends lost 5 bases and 6 bases, in that order; junction bases with no gene match: 12. The germline V gene encodes CDR1 SEHNR and CDR2 FQNEAQ (reference sequence). The investigators reverse transcribed all of the isolated RNA, so they sequenced expressed TCRB transcripts. Produced via immunoSEQ multiplex PCR; TCRdb's table is partial and in-frame only. The table records some 150,000 clones, over 9.5% of them present only once. This clone has just a few counts.

The sequence was collected from a man younger than 35 in good health. The sample taken for sequencing was naive CD4+ T cells from blood. The chain uses TRBV7-9 and TRBJ2-2; TRBD1 aligns across 7 bases. The CDR3: CASSPPRDSLPGELFF. DNA for the CDR3: TGTGCCAGCAGCCCCCCCCGGGACAGCCTCCCCGGGGAGCTGTTTTTT.